One sample yielded the 17 T cell receptor beta chains listed below, sequenced in a study of CD8+CD57+ T cells in acquired aplastic anemia. CDR3 and TCR beta VDJ profiling relied on genomic DNA as the template. TCRdb used MiXCR to reprocess the reads, holding one entry per CDR3 protein. The table lists approximately 300,000 distinct CDR3 sequences, roughly 53% of them singletons, with roughly 1.2% in the top ten. Only patients with CD8+CD57+ cell expansion on flow cytometry were chosen for sequencing. The sample comprised sorted CD4+, CD8+, or CD8+CD57+ T cells (not recorded which) from PBMCs. These receptors originate from a human donor with aplastic anemia.

This clonotype has at least ten counts. The gene calls are TRBV6-2 or TRBV6-3 and TRBJ1-1, with 7 bases fitting TRBD1. J gave up 4 bases and V 6 bases, and 11 bases lay outside the gene matches. Germline CDR1 is MNHEY and CDR2 is SVGEGT. This CDR3 spans 15 amino acids. The CDR3 nucleotides are TGTGCCAGCAGGGGAATGACAGGGTTCTCCACTGAAGCTTTCTTT. It is translated as CASRGMTGFSTEAFF.

This clonotype was counted only a few times. The V call is TRBV5-1, the J call TRBJ1-2, with 8 bases identical to TRBD1. This CDR3 region has 13 residues. After removal of 3 bases from V and 3 bases from J, the junction contained 1 base not matched to a gene. CDR1 and CDR2 (germline): SGHRS, YFSETQ. CDR3 nucleotides: TGCGCCAGCAGCTCACAGGGGGACTATGGCTACACCTTC. Protein product: CASSSQGDYGYTF. Combining the CDR3 with reference TRBV5-1 and TRBJ1-2 gives the whole variable domain KAGVTQTPRYLIKTRGQQVTLSCSPISGHRSVSWYQQTPGQGLQFLFEYFSETQRNKGNFPGRFSGRQFSNSRSEMNVSTLELGDSALYLCASSSQGDYGYTFGSGTRLTVV.

This clonotype came up a few times. The chain employs TRBV2 and TRBJ2-3, with a tentative D call TRBD2 (6 bases). CDR1 and CDR2 from the germline V gene are SNHLY and FYNNEI. The CDR3 loop spans 12 amino acids. V was cut by 11 bases and J by 6 bases, with 15 bases left in between. DNA of the CDR3: TGTGCCCTGCGGGGAGCTACGGATACGCAGTATTTT. Encoded protein: CALRGATDTQYF.

The chain recombines TRBV5-6 with TRBJ2-7; possible D gene TRBD1, 6 bases. Trimming took 5 bases from V and 5 from J, leaving 14 bases between them. The CDR3 contains 13 residues. Germline V gene sequence: CDR1 SGHDT, CDR2 YYEEEE. The CDR3: CASSLTGLHEQYF. DNA for the CDR3: TGTGCCAGCAGTCTGACAGGACTGCACGAGCAGTACTTC.

This clonotype has ten or more counts. This rearrangement joins TRBV2 to TRBJ2-3; no definite D call. Germline loops: CDR1 SNHLY, CDR2 FYNNEI. The CDR3 totals 13 residues. V was trimmed by 7 bases and J by 3 bases, leaving 11 bases between them. As DNA, the CDR3 is TGTGCCAGCATCCTGCAATTGACAGATACGCAGTATTTT. Protein sequence: CASILQLTDTQYF.

Many counts were recorded for this clonotype. The DNA of the CDR3 is TGTGCCAGCAGCTCAACCGGGACCTGGGGTTCACCCCTCCACTTT. Protein: CASSSTGTWGSPLHF. The chain joins TRBV5-6 to TRBJ1-6; D is possibly TRBD1 (5 bases). Trimming took 3 bases from V and 9 from J, leaving 16 bases between them. The germline CDR1 and CDR2 sequences are SGHDT and YYEEEE. The CDR3 contains 15 residues.

This clonotype was observed a single time. Compared with germline, one end of the junction differs, possibly owing to a read error. J is TRBJ2-3 and V is TRBV5-1, with 7 bases matching TRBD2. The CDR3 spans 16 residues. Per the germline V gene, CDR1 is SGHRS and CDR2 is YFSETQ. The CDR3 here is CASSFVAGSSTDAQYF. CDR3 coding DNA: TGCGCCAGCAGCTTTGTAGCGGGTTCTAGCACAGATGCGCAGTATTTT.

The rearrangement links TRBV9 to TRBJ2-2; 7 bases agree with TRBD2. The germline V gene has CDR1 SGDLS and CDR2 YYNGEE. The CDR3 has 15 amino acids. Losses at the gene ends were 2 bases for V and 2 bases for J; bases not matched to a gene: 3. CDR3 sequence: CASSVREGNTGELFF. In DNA, the CDR3 is TGTGCCAGCAGCGTGAGGGAGGGCAACACCGGGGAGCTGTTTTTT.

The chain joins TRBV6-1 to TRBJ1-6; weak D call: TRBD1 (6 bases). V shed 3 bases and J shed 9 bases, with 15 bases lying between them. The CDR3 spans 15 residues. Germline V CDR1 and CDR2: MNHNS, SASEGT. The CDR3 here is CASSEAVGAASPLHF. The CDR3 DNA follows: TGTGCCAGCAGTGAGGCCGTGGGGGCGGCTTCACCCCTCCACTTT.

The table lists this clonotype with a count of one. This rearrangement joins TRBV10-1 to TRBJ2-5, with D possibly being TRBD2 (6 bases). V lost 3 bases and J 9 bases, leaving 11 bases between the germline ends. Germline V gives CDR1 WNHNN, CDR2 SYGVQD (reference sequence). This CDR3 region has 12 residues. The CDR3 loop reads CASSDGGAPQYF. The CDR3 coding sequence is TGCGCCAGCAGTGACGGGGGTGCGCCCCAGTACTTC.

The chain links TRBV2 to TRBJ2-5; 12 nucleotides align to TRBD2. CDR1 is SNHLY, CDR2 FYNNEI, per germline. Germline trimming cut 5 bases from V and 3 bases from J; bases unmatched to any gene: 10. The CDR3 has 17 amino acids. The CDR3 DNA reads as TGTGCCAGCAGTCAGACTAGCGGGAGTTTAAGGAAAGAGACCCAGTACTTC. Translation gives CASSQTSGSLRKETQYF.

In its sample, this clonotype was seen a few times. A much more abundant neighbour one base away suggests this may be a read error. This rearrangement joins TRBV7-8 to TRBJ2-7, with D unclear. Per germline, CDR1 SGHVS and CDR2 FQNEAQ. The CDR3 is 13 residues long. As DNA, the CDR3 is TGTGCCAGCAGCTTACTGTTCTCCTACGGGCAGTACTTC. Amino acid sequence: CASSLLFSYGQYF. Full variable domain (missing parts from reference TRBV7-8 and TRBJ2-7): GAGVSQSPRYKVAKRGQDVALRCDPISGHVSLFWYQQALGQGPEFLTYFQNEAQLDKSGLPSDRFFAERPEGSVSTLKIQRTQQEDSAVYLCASSLLFSYGQYFGPGTRLTVT.

V gene TRBV2 combines with J gene TRBJ1-3; 7 bases are shared with TRBD1. The CDR3 spans 14 residues. After removal of 6 bases from V and 0 bases from J, the junction contained 2 bases not matched to a gene. CDR1 SNHLY and CDR2 FYNNEI come from the germline V gene. DNA of the CDR3: TGTGCCAGCAGACAGGGGCTCTCTGGAAACACCATATATTTT. This sequence encodes CASRQGLSGNTIYF.

As concerns this clonotype: Germline is not matched at one junction end, which may reflect a read error. The gene calls are TRBV7-2 and TRBJ2-7, with D possibly matching TRBD2 (5 bases). CDR1 and CDR2 from the germline V gene are SGHTA and FQGNSA. The CDR3 has 15 amino acids. DNA for the CDR3: TGTGCCAGCAGCCAACTCACTAGTGTTGACTACGAGCAGCACTTC. Its translation is CASSQLTSVDYEQHF.

This clonotype occurred many times. The chain combines TRBV20-1 with TRBJ1-1; possible D gene TRBD1, 5 bases. CDR1 is DFQATT and CDR2 is SNEGSKA in the germline V gene (reference sequence). Trimming took 3 bases from V and 1 from J, leaving 12 bases between them. There are 14 residues in the CDR3. CDR3 bases: TGCAGTGCTAGGCGAGGGGATTCGAACACTGAAGCTTTCTTT. Encoded protein: CSARRGDSNTEAFF.

In this sample, this clonotype turned up many times. This sequence joins TRBV12-3 or TRBV12-4 and TRBJ2-4; TRBD2 agrees at 11 bases. The CDR3 is 18 residues long. V lost 5 bases to trimming and J lost 0 bases; unmatched junction nucleotides: 9. The CDR3 region is CASSPPGTSGLAKNIQYF. CDR3 coding DNA: TGTGCCAGCAGTCCGCCCGGGACTAGCGGCCTAGCCAAAAACATTCAGTACTTC.

The chain links TRBV29-1 to TRBJ1-1; 7 bases fit TRBD1. The CDR3 runs to 13 residues. CDR1 and CDR2 (germline): SQVTM, ANQGSEA. V was clipped by 4 bases and J by 0 bases; unmatched bases: 2. In nucleotides, the CDR3 is TGCAGCGTTGGAGGGGGCGTGAACACTGAAGCTTTCTTT. This codes for CSVGGGVNTEAFF.